These 29 T cell receptor beta chains share one sample of origin, sequenced in a study of blood T cell repertoires in COVID-19. Sequencing was performed with immunoSEQ multiplex PCR; in TCRdb, only in-frame clones are kept and a portion is missing. The sample shows 250,000 to 350,000 clones, over 75% of them seen only once. The sequenced material came from PBMCs or T cells enriched from blood (not recorded which). All receptors come from a woman in her twenties or thirties who had recovered from COVID-19.

V usage is TRBV27 and J usage is TRBJ1-1; a weak D match, TRBD1 (6 bases). The germline V gene encodes CDR1 MNHEY and CDR2 SMNVEV (reference sequence). Trimming pared 6 bases from V and 3 bases from J, leaving 17 bases between. The CDR3 contains 15 residues. CDR3 sequence: CASRLTLQGYTEAFF. In DNA form, the CDR3 reads TGTGCCAGCAGATTAACGTTACAGGGCTACACTGAAGCTTTCTTT.

This clone is a singleton in its sample. The chain carries TRBV7-2 and TRBJ2-3; 13 bases are a match to TRBD2. Germline values: CDR1 SGHTA, CDR2 FQGNSA. The CDR3 has 17 amino acids. V shed 5 bases and J 0 bases; nucleotides not matched to a gene: 5. The CDR3 nucleotides read TGTGCCAGCAGCAGGGGGACTAGCGGGGCAAGCACAGATACGCAGTATTTT. This translates into CASSRGTSGASTDTQYF.

The CDR3 nucleotides read TGTGCCAGTAAGATACGGCAGGGGGGTTTGGATGGCTACACCTTC. This translates into CASKIRQGGLDGYTF. This chain uses TRBV19 with TRBJ1-2; 7 bases map to TRBD1. CDR1 and CDR2 (germline): LNHDA, SQIVND (reference sequence). J gave up 6 bases and V 7 bases, and 14 bases lay outside the gene matches. The CDR3 has 15 residues.

The V call is TRBV29-1, the J call TRBJ2-7; a weak D match, TRBD2 (5 bases). CDR1 and CDR2 from the germline V gene are SQVTM and ANQGSEA. The CDR3 contains 14 residues. V shed 2 bases and J shed 0 bases, with 11 bases lying between them. The CDR3 reads CSVETKGSSYEQYF. CDR3 DNA sequence: TGCAGCGTTGAAACCAAAGGGAGCTCCTACGAGCAGTACTTC.

The rearrangement uses TRBV29-1 and TRBJ1-2; 7 nucleotides match TRBD1. The germline V gene encodes CDR1 SQVTM and CDR2 ANQGSEA. The length of the CDR3 is 15 residues. With V trimmed by 6 bases and J by 0 bases, 10 bases remained unmatched. CDR3 protein: CSVGTDRKANYGYTF. The CDR3 DNA reads as TGCAGCGTCGGAACGGACAGGAAAGCTAACTATGGCTACACCTTC.

V and J are TRBV5-1 and TRBJ2-6; D not resolved. The CDR3 spans 18 residues. V lost 0 bases and J 0 bases, leaving 13 bases between the germline ends. Germline values: CDR1 SGHRS, CDR2 YFSETQ. The DNA of the CDR3 is TGCGCCAGCAGCTTGGCCGGGTCGTCTAGCTCTGGGGCCAACGTCCTGACTTTC. This gives the protein CASSLAGSSSSGANVLTF.

The chain couples TRBV5-8 to TRBJ2-7, with 9 bases lining up with TRBD1. Trimming cost V 4 bases and J 4 bases; bases outside gene matches: 9. The V gene's germline CDR1 is SGHTS and CDR2 YDEGEE. This CDR3 is 15 amino acids long. The CDR3 region is CASSATGGRVYEQYF. The CDR3 nucleotides read TGTGCCAGCAGCGCGACAGGGGGAAGGGTTTACGAGCAGTACTTC. Drawing the rest from reference TRBV5-8 and TRBJ2-7, the complete variable domain is EAGVTQSPTHLIKTRGQQATLRCSPISGHTSVYWYQQALGLGLQFLLWYDEGEERNRGNFPPRFSGRQFPNYSSELNVNALELEDSALYLCASSATGGRVYEQYFGPGTRLTVT.

The chain recombines TRBV6-6 with TRBJ2-7; 8 nucleotides match TRBD2. The V gene's germline CDR1 is MNHNY and CDR2 SVGAGI (reference sequence). Germline trimming cut 6 bases from V and 7 bases from J; bases unmatched to any gene: 11. The CDR3 spans 14 residues. CDR3 region: CASSRGRTSEEQYF. For the CDR3, the DNA is TGTGCCAGCAGCCGCGGGAGGACCTCTGAGGAGCAGTACTTC.

V usage is TRBV30 and J usage is TRBJ1-3; TRBD1 might be the D (5 bases). V was pared by 6 bases and J by 8 bases, with 17 bases between. The CDR3 contains 13 residues. CDR1 and CDR2 from the germline V gene are GTSNPN and SVGIG (reference sequence). As DNA, the CDR3 is TGTGCCTGCTCCCGGACATCCGAAGACACCATATATTTT. It yields the protein CACSRTSEDTIYF.

The rearrangement uses TRBV29-1 and TRBJ2-1; 7 bases map to TRBD2. The germline CDR1 and CDR2 sequences are SQVTM and ANQGSEA. The V and J ends lost 6 bases and 5 bases, in that order; junction bases with no gene match: 7. The CDR3 contains 13 residues. CDR3 sequence reads: CSVGTTGNNEQFF. CDR3 coding DNA: TGCAGCGTCGGGACTACAGGAAACAATGAGCAGTTCTTC.

For the CDR3, the DNA is TGCGCCAGCAGCCCGACAGGGGAGACTAACTATGGCTACACCTTC. The encoded protein is CASSPTGETNYGYTF. The chain uses TRBV4-1 and TRBJ1-2; 8 bases match TRBD1. CDR3 length: 15 amino acids. Germline V gene data show CDR1 as MGHRA and CDR2 as YSYEKL. Losses at the gene ends were 4 bases for V and 0 bases for J; bases not matched to a gene: 4.

This clone was found once. The chain uses TRBV7-2 and TRBJ2-7, with D maybe TRBD2 (6 bases). V was shortened by 6 bases and J by 0 bases, with 15 bases between the two germline ends. The length of the CDR3 is 15 residues. Germline lookup yields CDR1 SGHTA and CDR2 FQGNSA. CDR3: CASSRLPGVSYEQYF. In DNA form, the CDR3 reads TGTGCCAGCAGTCGCCTCCCGGGAGTCTCCTACGAGCAGTACTTC.

This clone was detected once. CDR3: CASSKSTSQETQYF. CDR3 nucleotide sequence: TGTGCCAGCAGCAAATCGACTAGCCAAGAGACCCAGTACTTC. The gene calls are TRBV5-6 and TRBJ2-5; a weak D match, TRBD2 (6 bases). The germline gives CDR1 SGHDT, CDR2 YYEEEE. CDR3 size: 14 residues. V lost 4 bases and J lost 1, with 11 bases in between.

V usage is TRBV27 and J usage is TRBJ2-3; 8 bases agree with TRBD1. This CDR3 has 18 residues. The germline gives CDR1 MNHEY, CDR2 SMNVEV (reference sequence). Trimming removed 3 bases from V and 2 bases from J; junction bases left unmatched: 13. The CDR3 DNA sequence: TGTGCCAGCAGTTTTAGGATGCGACCAGGGGGCGTCACAGATACGCAGTATTTT. As protein: CASSFRMRPGGVTDTQYF.

J is TRBJ1-4 and V is TRBV2; 8 bases match TRBD1. J gave up 0 bases and V 2 bases, and 2 bases lay outside the gene matches. The CDR3 is 16 residues long. Germline loops: CDR1 SNHLY, CDR2 FYNNEI. The CDR3 loop reads CASSETGGATNEKLFF. CDR3 in DNA: TGTGCCAGCAGTGAAACAGGGGGTGCAACTAATGAAAAACTGTTTTTT.

The chain combines TRBV28 with TRBJ2-1, with D hard to call. The CDR3 is 11 amino acids. V was pared by 3 bases and J by 8 bases, with 5 bases between. Germline V gives CDR1 MDHEN, CDR2 SYDVKM. CDR3 sequence reads: CASSFRDEQFF. CDR3 in DNA: TGTGCCAGCAGTTTTCGGGATGAGCAGTTCTTC. The full variable domain, its missing parts supplied by reference TRBV28 and TRBJ2-1, is DVKVTQSSRYLVKRTGEKVFLECVQDMDHENMFWYRQDPGLGLRLIYFSYDVKMKEKGDIPEGYSVSREKKERFSLILESASTNQTSMYLCASSFRDEQFFGPGTRLTVL.

The V call is TRBV7-8, the J call TRBJ2-5; tentative D call: TRBD2 (7 bases). Trimming cost V 4 bases and J 4 bases, with 16 bases left between them. Germline CDR1 reads SGHVS; CDR2 reads FQNEAQ. The CDR3 has 15 residues. The CDR3 sequence: CASSSPAGARETQYF. CDR3 nucleotide sequence: TGTGCCAGCAGCTCTCCGGCGGGGGCAAGAGAGACCCAGTACTTC.

The genes are TRBV24-1 and TRBJ2-7; D is ambiguous. Germline CDR1 and CDR2: KGHDR and SFDVKD. The V end lost 2 bases, the J end lost 4 bases, and 2 bases lay between the germline ends. The CDR3 covers 11 residues. CDR3 sequence: CATSDSYEQYF. CDR3 nucleotide sequence: TGTGCCACCAGTGATTCGTACGAGCAGTACTTC.

V and J are TRBV5-1 and TRBJ1-6, with D uncertain. The CDR3 spans 15 residues. V was shortened by 0 bases and J by 7 bases, with 11 bases between the two germline ends. Germline lookup yields CDR1 SGHRS and CDR2 YFSETQ. CDR3 residues: CASSLARQSNSPLHF. In DNA form, the CDR3 reads TGCGCCAGCAGCTTGGCCCGTCAGTCCAATTCACCCCTCCACTTT.

The rearrangement joins TRBV6-6 to TRBJ2-1, with TRBD2 matching 13 bases. There are 19 residues in the CDR3. The V gene end was trimmed by 5 bases and the J gene end by 0 bases; junction bases not matched to a gene: 10. Germline V gives CDR1 MNHNY, CDR2 SVGAGI (reference sequence). As DNA, the CDR3 is TGTGCCAGCAGTCCCTCCGGGACTAGCGGGATAAGCTCCTACAATGAGCAGTTCTTC. Translated: CASSPSGTSGISSYNEQFF.

The V gene is TRBV19, the J gene TRBJ2-2; 8 nucleotides align to TRBD1. J lost 4 bases, V lost 5 bases, and 3 bases had no gene match. Germline V lookup: CDR1 LNHDA, CDR2 SQIVND (reference sequence). CDR3 length: 14 residues. The CDR3 sequence is CASSATGGTGELFF. The CDR3 DNA reads TGTGCCAGTAGTGCCACAGGGGGCACCGGGGAGCTGTTTTTT.

This chain connects TRBV6-2 or TRBV6-3 to TRBJ1-2; D is ambiguous. This CDR3 region has 14 residues. The V end was cut by 4 bases, the J end by 1 base, with 10 bases between. The germline CDR1 and CDR2 sequences are MNHEY and SVGEGT. The CDR3 DNA follows: TGTGCCAGCAGTTCGGCGGGAGTTAACTATGGCTACACCTTC. Amino acids: CASSSAGVNYGYTF.

The V and J genes are TRBV15 and TRBJ2-7; D not certain. The V end lost 0 bases, the J end lost 4 bases, and 7 bases lay between the germline ends. The CDR3 runs to 13 residues. In germline, CDR1 is LNHNV, CDR2 YYDKDF (reference sequence). The CDR3 region has the DNA TGTGCCACCAGCAGAGAAGTGAGTTACGAGCAGTACTTC. Residues: CATSREVSYEQYF.

V and J are TRBV30 and TRBJ2-1, with 10 nucleotides matching TRBD2. Trimming took 4 bases from V and 0 from J; bases not matched to a gene: 6. Per the germline V gene, CDR1 is GTSNPN and CDR2 is SVGIG (reference sequence). The CDR3 spans 16 residues. CDR3 region: CAWTTGTSASYNEQFF. The DNA for the CDR3 is TGTGCCTGGACCACTGGGACTAGCGCCTCCTACAATGAGCAGTTCTTC.

The gene calls are TRBV5-1 and TRBJ2-5, with a tentative D call TRBD2 (6 bases). The CDR3 spans 13 residues. Germline V gene sequence: CDR1 SGHRS, CDR2 YFSETQ. V lost 4 bases and J 5 bases, leaving 12 bases between the germline ends. The CDR3 nucleotides read TGCGCCAGCAGCAAGACTAGTTTGGAGACCCAGTACTTC. It encodes CASSKTSLETQYF.

The chain links TRBV30 to TRBJ1-1; TRBD1 matches at 9 bases. The V segment lost 2 bases and the J segment 7 bases; nucleotides outside the gene matches: 5. CDR3 length: 13 residues. CDR1 is GTSNPN, CDR2 SVGIG, per germline (reference sequence). CDR3 bases: TGTGCCTGGAGTTCGACAGGGGGGTTTGAAGCTTTCTTT. Translation: CAWSSTGGFEAFF. Together with reference TRBV30 and TRBJ1-1, the CDR3 gives the full variable domain: SQTIHQWPATLVQPVGSPLSLECTVEGTSNPNLYWYRQAAGRGLQLLFYSVGIGQISSEVPQNLSASRPQDRQFILSSKKLLLSDSGFYLCAWSSTGGFEAFFGQGTRLTVV.

The V gene is TRBV28, the J gene TRBJ2-7, with D perhaps matching TRBD2 (6 bases). The V gene's germline CDR1 is MDHEN and CDR2 SYDVKM. V was cut by 7 bases and J by 3 bases, with 22 bases left in between. CDR3 size: 16 residues. The DNA of the CDR3 is TGTGCCAGCACCGCGGGACTCCTTTTTCCTGTCTACGAGCAGTACTTC. This gives the protein CASTAGLLFPVYEQYF.

The gene calls are TRBV6-2 or TRBV6-3 and TRBJ2-7; 7 bases are shared with TRBD1. This CDR3 contains 14 residues. In germline, CDR1 is MNHEY, CDR2 SVGEGT. V shed 2 bases, J shed 2 bases, and the junction held 3 bases outside the gene matches. CDR3 DNA sequence: TGTGCCAGCAGTTACGGGGACAGCGCCTACGAGCAGTACTTC. Translation: CASSYGDSAYEQYF.

This clone has just a few counts. The J gene is TRBJ1-5, the V gene TRBV7-6, with TRBD1 as a possible D gene (5 bases). The V end was cut by 3 bases, the J end by 6 bases, with 15 bases between. The germline gives CDR1 SGHVS, CDR2 FNYEAQ. The CDR3 totals 15 residues. This CDR3 is CASSFVIGGIQPQHF. The CDR3 DNA sequence: TGTGCCAGCAGCTTCGTTATCGGGGGTATTCAGCCCCAGCATTTT.